This is a list of T cell receptor beta chains from one sample in a study of vaccination and CD4 T cells after COVID-19. Antigens for these TCRs are unknown. TCRdb redid the calling of the PCR reads with MiXCR, one entry per CDR3 protein. This sample has 9,000 to 15,000 distinct CDR3 sequences, with about 56% found just once. The sample comprised CD4+ T cells from blood, cultured in vitro. The receptors shown here come from a human donor who had recovered from COVID-19. Both conserved end residues are part of each CDR3. The order of the fields is clone size, J gene, D gene, V gene, CDR3 protein, CDR3 DNA. D genes are given only for firm matches. Rows give clone size only sometimes, using once, few, many, or a class for an expanded clone.

. TRBJ1-5 . TRBV15 CATSRDQGDQPQHF TGTGCCACCAGCAGGGATCAAGGGGATCAGCCCCAGCATTTT
once TRBJ2-2 . TRBV10-1 CASRVTTNTGELFF TGCGCCAGCAGAGTAACGACGAACACCGGGGAGCTGTTTTTT
. TRBJ1-1 . TRBV2 CASSVGDEHTEAFF TGTGCCAGCAGTGTGGGGGATGAACACACTGAAGCTTTCTTT
few TRBJ1-2 . TRBV7-9 CASSLLTETYGYTF TGTGCCAGCAGCTTACTGACGGAAACCTATGGCTACACCTTC
. TRBJ1-6 . TRBV14 CASSQGRENSPLHF TGTGCCAGCAGCCAAGGTCGGGAAAATTCACCCCTCCACTTT
. TRBJ1-2 . TRBV2 CASQGDYGYTF TGTGCCAGCCAGGGCGACTATGGCTACACCTTC
. TRBJ2-7 TRBD1 TRBV7-6 CASSKDRGYEQYF TGTGCCAGCAGCAAGGACAGGGGCTACGAGCAGTACTTC
. TRBJ2-2 . TRBV28 CASSLYGAGELFF TGTGCCAGCAGTTTATACGGGGCCGGGGAGCTGTTTTTT
. TRBJ1-6 . TRBV6-1 CASTPSLDRSYNSPLHF TGTGCCAGCACTCCAAGTCTGGACAGAAGCTATAATTCACCCCTCCACTTT
. TRBJ2-3 . TRBV28 CASSPTRATTDTQYF TGTGCCAGCAGCCCCACTAGGGCAACTACAGATACGCAGTATTTT
. TRBJ1-2 . TRBV28 CASSSSPINYGYTF TGTGCCAGCAGTTCTTCACCGATTAACTATGGCTACACCTTC
few TRBJ1-2 . TRBV20-1 CSAAGGSYGYTF TGCAGTGCGGCGGGGGGTAGCTATGGCTACACCTTC
few TRBJ2-7 TRBD2 TRBV6-1 CASRAGTSGARSYEQYF TGTGCCAGCAGGGCCGGGACTAGCGGGGCCCGCTCCTACGAGCAGTACTTC
few TRBJ1-1 . TRBV6-5 CASSYSGGMNTEAFF TGTGCCAGCAGTTACTCGGGGGGGATGAACACTGAAGCTTTCTTT
. TRBJ1-2 TRBD1 TRBV7-8 CASSSRTGVDGYTF TGTGCCAGCAGCTCACGGACAGGGGTGGATGGCTACACCTTC
. TRBJ2-2 . TRBV28 CASSFVGLNTGELFF TGTGCCAGCAGTTTCGTGGGACTGAACACCGGGGAGCTGTTTTTT
few TRBJ1-1 TRBD1 TRBV24-1 CATSDPGTGNTEAFF TGTGCCACCAGTGACCCCGGGACAGGGAACACTGAAGCTTTCTTT
few TRBJ2-7 TRBD1 TRBV12-3/TRBV12-4 CASSPDRALPFAYEQYF TGTGCCAGCAGTCCGGACAGGGCATTACCTTTCGCCTACGAGCAGTACTTC
. TRBJ1-1 . TRBV19 CASSIRLGTEAFF TGTGCCAGTAGTATCAGGCTTGGCACTGAAGCTTTCTTT
. TRBJ1-5 . TRBV27 CASSLSRDYNQPQHF TGTGCCAGCAGTTTATCGAGGGACTACAATCAGCCCCAGCATTTT
. TRBJ1-1 TRBD1 TRBV2 CASTPGGIGQKNTEAFF TGTGCCAGCACCCCAGGGGGGATAGGTCAAAAGAACACTGAAGCTTTCTTT
few TRBJ1-5 TRBD1 TRBV19 CASSTRTGGRFGPQHF TGTGCCAGTAGTACCAGGACAGGGGGCCGGTTTGGGCCCCAGCATTTT
. TRBJ2-1 TRBD2 TRBV28 CASSFEVAGGQRRSDPYNEQFF TGTGCCAGCAGTTTCGAGGTAGCGGGAGGCCAACGGCGTTCCGATCCCTACAATGAGCAGTTCTTC
few TRBJ1-6 TRBD1 TRBV6-1 CASSGGDRGVSPLHF TGTGCCAGCAGTGGAGGGGACAGGGGGGTTTCACCCCTCCACTTT
few TRBJ1-1 . TRBV20-1 CSAPVRDTEAFF TGCAGTGCTCCCGTTCGGGACACTGAAGCTTTCTTT
few TRBJ2-5 TRBD1 TRBV27 CASSFHQGAGTETQYF TGTGCCAGCAGTTTCCACCAGGGGGCGGGCACAGAGACCCAGTACTTC
. TRBJ1-1 . TRBV2 CAGRQEINTEAFF TGTGCCGGAAGACAGGAAATTAACACTGAAGCTTTCTTT
. TRBJ2-7 . TRBV20-1 CSARDNRLDEQYF TGCAGTGCTAGAGATAACAGATTGGACGAGCAGTACTTC
few TRBJ1-6 . TRBV2 CASSVSDRDNSPLHF TGTGCCAGCAGTGTAAGCGACAGAGATAATTCACCCCTCCACTTT